One and the same sample provided the 27 T cell receptor beta chains below, sequenced in a study of shared clonotypes between healthy human individuals. Sequenced by immunoSEQ multiplex PCR; TCRdb stores in-frame clones only, minus some. The sample lists around 430,000 clones, roughly three quarters occurring once. Sample: PBMCs. These receptors were obtained from a woman aged 40 to 50 in good health. Some clones in this sample may be carry-over from other donors' samples.

This chain joins TRBV4-1 and TRBJ2-5; 7 bases match TRBD2. The CDR3 runs 14 residues. Germline trimming cut 4 bases from V and 5 bases from J; bases unmatched to any gene: 7. Per germline, CDR1 MGHRA and CDR2 YSYEKL. The CDR3 is CASSLGLLGETQYF. CDR3 nucleotide sequence: TGCGCCAGCAGCCTGGGACTACTAGGGGAGACCCAGTACTTC.

This sequence joins TRBV2 and TRBJ2-7; 8 bases fit TRBD2. Germline CDR1 is SNHLY and CDR2 is FYNNEI. V lost 7 bases to trimming and J lost 0 bases; unmatched junction nucleotides: 8. The CDR3 spans 15 residues. The DNA of the CDR3 is TGTGCCAGCACCCATTATAGCGGGACCTCCTACGAGCAGTACTTC. Translated, it gives CASTHYSGTSYEQYF.

The rearrangement links TRBV27 to TRBJ2-7; TRBD2 agrees at 8 bases. The CDR3 totals 13 residues. Germline V gene data show CDR1 as MNHEY and CDR2 as SMNVEV (reference sequence). The V segment lost 6 bases and the J segment 3 bases; nucleotides outside the gene matches: 4. Written as DNA, the CDR3 is TGTGCCAGCAGCCCCGGGACTAGCTACGAGCAGTACTTC. Translated: CASSPGTSYEQYF.

To note about this clone: Different DNA sequences within this sample yield the same CDR3. The genes are TRBV28 and TRBJ1-2; a weak D match, TRBD1 (5 bases). Trimming took off 5 bases at V and 4 bases at J, with 8 bases between the two ends. CDR1 is MDHEN and CDR2 is SYDVKM in the germline V gene. The CDR3 length is 12 residues. CDR3 in amino acids: CASSPRVYGYTF. For the CDR3, the DNA is TGTGCCAGCAGTCCCAGGGTCTATGGCTACACCTTC.

The chain combines TRBV7-2 with TRBJ2-1; TRBD1 or TRBD2 may be the D gene (5 bases each). The germline CDR1 and CDR2 sequences are SGHTA and FQGNSA. There are 17 residues in the CDR3. V lost 4 bases to trimming and J lost 9 bases, with 25 bases between them. The CDR3 coding sequence is TGTGCCAGCAGCTCCCCCTTCCGGGACCGCCGGGATGCTGAGCAGTTCTTC. Protein product: CASSSPFRDRRDAEQFF.

This chain connects TRBV18 to TRBJ2-7; D assignment may be TRBD1 or TRBD2 (5 bases each). V was clipped by 0 bases and J by 4 bases, with 13 bases between them. The CDR3 has 15 residues. CDR1 and CDR2 (germline): KGHSH, LQKENI. CDR3 sequence: CASSPPSGPKYEQYF. The CDR3 DNA follows: TGTGCCAGCTCACCACCGTCGGGACCTAAATACGAGCAGTACTTC.

A note on this clone: Given a much more abundant clone one base away, this may be a read error. The sample has other DNA sequences that encode this CDR3 too. The chain joins TRBV11-3 to TRBJ2-3; D not resolved. Germline loops: CDR1 SGHNT, CDR2 YENEEA. This CDR3 comprises 12 residues. The germline V and J ends were trimmed by 2 bases and 2 bases, with 2 bases remaining between them. DNA of the CDR3: TGTGCCAGCAGCTTACACACAGATACGCAGTATTTT. Its translation is CASSLHTDTQYF.

This chain connects TRBV11-2 to TRBJ2-3; a possible D gene is TRBD1 (6 bases). CDR3 size: 15 residues. V lost 4 bases, J lost 0 bases, and 11 bases lay in between. Germline V gene data show CDR1 as SGHAT and CDR2 as FQNNGV. This CDR3 reads CASSSRGTSTDTQYF. The CDR3 nucleotides read TGTGCCAGCAGCTCCAGGGGAACTAGCACAGATACGCAGTATTTT. Using reference TRBV11-2 and TRBJ2-3 for the parts outside the CDR3, the full variable domain is EAGVAQSPRYKIIEKRQSVAFWCNPISGHATLYWYQQILGQGPKLLIQFQNNGVVDDSQLPKDRFSAERLKGVDSTLKIQPAKLEDSAVYLCASSSRGTSTDTQYFGPGTRLTVL.

In this sample, this clone turned up a few times. The chain couples TRBV18 to TRBJ1-2; D is ambiguous. The V end lost 3 bases, the J end lost 1 base, and 9 bases lay between the germline ends. Germline CDR1 is KGHSH and CDR2 is LQKENI. This CDR3 region has 14 residues. CDR3 sequence: CASSPQEGNYGYTF. The CDR3 bases are TGTGCCAGCTCACCCCAGGAGGGTAACTATGGCTACACCTTC.

The rearrangement links TRBV27 to TRBJ2-2; D remains ambiguous. The CDR3 length is 15 residues. Trimming left V 3 bases short and J 0 bases short, with 8 bases between. CDR1 is MNHEY, CDR2 SMNVEV, per germline (reference sequence). This chain's CDR3 is CASSFGAANTGELFF. DNA for the CDR3: TGTGCCAGCAGTTTCGGCGCGGCGAACACCGGGGAGCTGTTTTTT.

V and J are TRBV19 and TRBJ2-1; 7 bases align to TRBD1. The V gene's germline CDR1 is LNHDA and CDR2 SQIVND (reference sequence). Trimming removed 3 bases from V and 10 bases from J; junction bases left unmatched: 12. The CDR3 runs to 15 residues. CDR3 bases: TGTGCCAGTAGTATTAGGGGGCTCCTCACCCCCGAGCAGTTCTTC. It codes for CASSIRGLLTPEQFF.

The CDR3 sequence is CASSLVLRGALNTQYF. For the CDR3, the DNA is TGTGCCAGCAGCTTAGTGCTGCGGGGGGCGTTGAATACGCAGTATTTT. The rearrangement uses TRBV7-2 and TRBJ2-3; 8 nucleotides agree with TRBD2. V was clipped by 1 base and J by 7 bases; unmatched bases: 10. This CDR3 has 16 amino acids. Germline V lookup: CDR1 SGHTA, CDR2 FQGNSA. The whole variable domain, remainder taken from reference TRBV7-2 and TRBJ2-3, is GAGVSQSPSNKVTEKGKDVELRCDPISGHTALYWYRQSLGQGLEFLIYFQGNSAPDKSGLPSDRFSAERTGGSVSTLTIQRTQQEDSAVYLCASSLVLRGALNTQYFGPGTRLTVL.

The chain uses TRBV27 and TRBJ1-1; D remains ambiguous. Germline loops: CDR1 MNHEY, CDR2 SMNVEV (reference sequence). Trimming took off 5 bases at V and 0 bases at J, with 22 bases between the two ends. This CDR3 spans 18 amino acids. The CDR3 DNA is TGTGCCAGCAGTCCCCGGGTGCAGGAGCGTATAATGAACACTGAAGCTTTCTTT. Translating gives CASSPRVQERIMNTEAFF.

This chain joins TRBV5-1 and TRBJ1-4; no reliable D call. The germline V gene encodes CDR1 SGHRS and CDR2 YFSETQ. V was pared by 2 bases and J by 0 bases, with 8 bases between. The CDR3 totals 15 residues. The CDR3 is CASSFSITTNEKLFF. The CDR3 bases are TGCGCCAGCAGCTTCAGCATTACAACTAATGAAAAACTGTTTTTT.

The rearrangement uses TRBV4-3 and TRBJ2-7, with 12 bases lining up with TRBD2. Germline CDR1 is LGHNA and CDR2 is YSLEER. V shed 0 bases, J shed 4 bases, and the junction held 19 bases outside the gene matches. The CDR3 covers 21 residues. The CDR3, as DNA: TGCGCCAGCAGCCAAGATAATTGGGTGGCTAGCGGGAGGGCCGTTGGTTACGAGCAGTACTTC. Protein product: CASSQDNWVASGRAVGYEQYF.

As to this clone: This same CDR3 is encoded by further DNA sequences in the sample. The V and J genes are TRBV2 and TRBJ1-1; unclear D gene. Trimming took off 2 bases at V and 5 bases at J, with 3 bases between the two ends. Germline CDR1 reads SNHLY; CDR2 reads FYNNEI. The CDR3 consists of 11 residues. The CDR3 here is CASSERTEAFF. The CDR3 DNA reads as TGTGCCAGCAGTGAAAGGACTGAAGCTTTCTTT.

This clone was counted ten times or more. Other DNA sequences from this sample encode an identical CDR3 as well. The chain couples TRBV30 to TRBJ2-3; no clear D gene. CDR1 GTSNPN and CDR2 SVGIG come from the germline V gene (reference sequence). The CDR3 length is 12 residues. Trimming took off 1 base at V and 3 bases at J, with 5 bases between the two ends. CDR3 in DNA: TGTGCCTGGAGTGCCTCGACAGATACGCAGTATTTT. It encodes CAWSASTDTQYF.

This sequence joins TRBV5-4 and TRBJ2-5; tentatively, D is TRBD1 (6 bases). The V end lost 3 bases, the J end lost 2 bases, and 11 bases lay between the germline ends. This CDR3 spans 14 amino acids. Germline V lookup: CDR1 SGHNT, CDR2 YYREEE (reference sequence). DNA of the CDR3: TGTGCCAGCAGCTCACCGACAGGACAAGAGACCCAGTACTTC. It translates to CASSSPTGQETQYF. The full variable domain, with the rest looked up from reference TRBV5-4 and TRBJ2-5, is ETGVTQSPTHLIKTRGQQVTLRCSSQSGHNTVSWYQQALGQGPQFIFQYYREEENGRGNFPPRFSGLQFPNYSSELNVNALELDDSALYLCASSSPTGQETQYFGPGTRLLVL.

The chain recombines TRBV5-1 with TRBJ2-3; D is perhaps TRBD2 (5 bases). Germline-derived CDR1 and CDR2 are SGHRS and YFSETQ. The CDR3 is 16 amino acids. The V end was cut by 0 bases, the J end by 6 bases, with 17 bases between. The CDR3 sequence: CASSLEGGGPADTQYF. For the CDR3, the DNA is TGCGCCAGCAGCTTGGAGGGTGGAGGTCCTGCGGATACGCAGTATTTT. The entire variable domain, with the rest obtained from reference TRBV5-1 and TRBJ2-3, is as follows: KAGVTQTPRYLIKTRGQQVTLSCSPISGHRSVSWYQQTPGQGLQFLFEYFSETQRNKGNFPGRFSGRQFSNSRSEMNVSTLELGDSALYLCASSLEGGGPADTQYFGPGTRLTVL.

The gene calls are TRBV29-1 and TRBJ2-7, with 9 bases that match TRBD2. The V and J ends lost 4 bases and 4 bases, in that order; junction bases with no gene match: 5. CDR1 and CDR2 (germline): SQVTM, ANQGSEA. This CDR3 comprises 13 residues. The CDR3 DNA reads as TGCAGCGTTGGCGGGGGGGCGGTGTACGAGCAGTACTTC. This translates into CSVGGGAVYEQYF.

The J gene is TRBJ1-4, the V gene TRBV6-6; tentative D call: TRBD1 (6 bases). CDR1 is MNHNY, CDR2 SVGAGI, per germline (reference sequence). The CDR3 consists of 12 residues. Trimming shortened V by 8 bases and J by 12 bases, and 16 bases separated the two germline ends. This CDR3 is CASRRGNFELFF. Written as DNA, the CDR3 is TGTGCCAGCCGCAGGGGTAATTTCGAACTGTTTTTT.

The chain carries TRBV18 and TRBJ1-2, with D perhaps matching TRBD1 (6 bases). The germline V gene has CDR1 KGHSH and CDR2 LQKENI. V lost 3 bases to trimming and J lost 2 bases, with 10 bases between them. The CDR3 consists of 14 residues. CDR3 sequence: CASSPATGNYGYTF. The CDR3 region has the DNA TGTGCCAGCTCACCGGCAACAGGGAACTATGGCTACACCTTC.

This clone was detected many times. This specimen includes other DNA sequences encoding the same CDR3. J is TRBJ1-1 and V is TRBV7-3; TRBD1 is a possible D gene (5 bases). CDR1 and CDR2 from the germline V gene are SGHTA and FQGTGA. This CDR3 spans 15 amino acids. Trimming left V 0 bases short and J 4 bases short, with 12 bases between. In DNA, the CDR3 is TGTGCCAGCAGCTTAACGGGGGGTCCGGGCACTGAAGCTTTCTTT. It specifies CASSLTGGPGTEAFF.

The chain joins TRBV6-5 to TRBJ2-7; no firm D call. The CDR3 length is 13 residues. V was clipped by 2 bases and J by 6 bases, with 11 bases between them. Germline lookup yields CDR1 MNHEY and CDR2 SVGAGI. CDR3 protein: CASSYRSKLEQYF. The CDR3 DNA follows: TGTGCCAGCAGTTACAGGTCGAAGCTCGAGCAGTACTTC.

The J gene is TRBJ2-7, the V gene TRBV7-9; TRBD1 matches at 7 bases. Looked up from germline, CDR1 is SEHNR and CDR2 is FQNEAQ (reference sequence). After removal of 4 bases from V and 3 bases from J, the junction contained 6 bases not matched to a gene. The CDR3 is 14 amino acids. The CDR3 reads CASSSRGTDYEQYF. The CDR3 DNA is TGTGCCAGCAGCTCGCGAGGGACAGACTACGAGCAGTACTTC.

In regard to this clone: The germline gene is not matched at one end of the junction; a read error may be the cause. The rearrangement joins TRBV7-8 to TRBJ2-7; a weak D match, TRBD1 (5 bases). There are 13 residues in the CDR3. The germline CDR1 and CDR2 sequences are SGHVS and FQNEAQ. The CDR3: CASSQDWGVEQYF. The CDR3 DNA sequence: TGCGCCAGCAGCCAAGATTGGGGCGTCGAGCAGTACTTC.

The rearrangement joins TRBV28 to TRBJ1-3; TRBD1 aligns across 9 bases. V shed 3 bases, J shed 0 bases, and the junction held 3 bases outside the gene matches. The CDR3 covers 16 residues. Germline V gives CDR1 MDHEN, CDR2 SYDVKM. CDR3 protein: CASSFGTGNSGNTIYF. CDR3 sequence (DNA): TGTGCCAGCAGTTTTGGGACAGGGAACTCTGGAAACACCATATATTTT.